Listed here are 32 T cell receptor beta chains from one sample, sequenced in a study of T-cell memory formation after mild COVID-19. TCRdb ran MiXCR on the 5' RACE reads and lists one entry per CDR3 protein. The sample has roughly 400,000 distinct CDR3 sequences, about 16% seen once. Sample: PBMCs or a T cell subset sorted from them (not recorded which). The source is a man between 18 and 35 years old who had mild COVID-19 (a few samples of this study predate the infection). Cell type and time point are not known.

This clonotype was seen a handful of times. V gene TRBV25-1 combines with J gene TRBJ1-2; D is unresolved. Germline CDR1 and CDR2: MGHDK and SYGVNS. The CDR3 is 13 amino acids. V lost 6 bases and J 4 bases, leaving 12 bases between the germline ends. CDR3 DNA sequence: TGTGCCAGCAGAAGCAATACGGCCTATGGCTACACCTTC. It encodes CASRSNTAYGYTF.

The V and J genes are TRBV4-1 and TRBJ2-1, with TRBD2 matching over 12 bases. Germline V gives CDR1 MGHRA, CDR2 YSYEKL. The V segment lost 2 bases and the J segment 5 bases; nucleotides outside the gene matches: 1. The CDR3 contains 15 residues. CDR3 region: CASSQRTSGNNEQFF. Written as DNA, the CDR3 is TGCGCCAGCAGCCAAAGGACTAGCGGGAACAATGAGCAGTTCTTC.

CDR3: CASSVGDLQETQYF. The CDR3 DNA reads TGTGCCAGCAGTGTTGGGGACCTACAAGAGACCCAGTACTTC. The V and J genes are TRBV6-4 and TRBJ2-5, with D perhaps TRBD1 or TRBD2 (5 bases each). CDR3 size: 14 residues. Germline V gene lookup returns CDR1 MRHNA and CDR2 SNTAGT. Trimming shortened V by 4 bases and J by 2 bases, and 11 bases separated the two germline ends.

At least ten counts were recorded for this clonotype. This chain uses TRBV28 with TRBJ2-1, with D tentatively TRBD2 (6 bases). Germline loops: CDR1 MDHEN, CDR2 SYDVKM. The CDR3 loop spans 17 amino acids. Trimming removed 8 bases from V and 8 bases from J, with 28 bases in between. The CDR3: CASRRRGPSGAGDEQFF. The DNA for the CDR3 is TGTGCCAGCCGTCGGAGGGGTCCGTCTGGGGCAGGTGATGAGCAGTTCTTC.

This clonotype was recorded many times. CDR3 nucleotide sequence: TGTGCCAGCAGCTTATTTGGAAGCACAGATACGCAGTATTTT. This gives the protein CASSLFGSTDTQYF. V usage is TRBV7-2 and J usage is TRBJ2-3; D is unresolved. V was trimmed by 2 bases and J by 0 bases, leaving 6 bases between them. Germline CDR1 reads SGHTA; CDR2 reads FQGNSA. This CDR3 comprises 14 residues.

J is TRBJ2-2 and V is TRBV11-2; D perhaps matches TRBD1 (6 bases). CDR1 SGHAT and CDR2 FQNNGV come from the germline V gene. Trimming pared 1 base from V and 6 bases from J, leaving 15 bases between. This CDR3 has 16 residues. CDR3 nucleotide sequence: TGTGCCAGCAGCTTAGCAGGGGCCGGTTGGGCCGGGGAGCTGTTTTTT. Protein product: CASSLAGAGWAGELFF.

The gene calls are TRBV7-6 and TRBJ2-1; 7 bases are a match to TRBD2. This CDR3 comprises 15 residues. The V gene end was trimmed by 1 base and the J gene end by 4 bases; junction bases not matched to a gene: 4. Germline CDR1 reads SGHVS; CDR2 reads FNYEAQ. CDR3 bases: TGTGCCAGCAGCTTAGAAGCGGGACTTTACAATGAGCAGTTCTTC. Translating gives CASSLEAGLYNEQFF.

This clonotype appeared a few times. The V gene is TRBV3-1, the J gene TRBJ2-3; D remains unclear. V was clipped by 4 bases and J by 1 base, with 15 bases between them. CDR1 LGHDT and CDR2 YNNKEL come from the germline V gene (reference sequence). The CDR3 covers 16 residues. In DNA, the CDR3 is TGTGCCAGCAGCCGTCGGGCCCTTCGGGGCACAGATACGCAGTATTTT. It yields the protein CASSRRALRGTDTQYF.

This clonotype was recorded a few times. The CDR3 DNA is TGTGCCAGCAGAACAGGGCCGGGCTATGGCTACACCTTC. It codes for CASRTGPGYGYTF. This chain uses TRBV12-3 or TRBV12-4 with TRBJ1-2, with D tentatively TRBD1 (6 bases). This CDR3 is 13 amino acids long. Trimming removed 6 bases from V and 4 bases from J, with 12 bases in between.

This chain links TRBV4-1 with TRBJ2-3, with 7 bases aligning to TRBD2. Germline CDR1 is MGHRA and CDR2 is YSYEKL. Germline trimming cut 5 bases from V and 3 bases from J; bases unmatched to any gene: 2. The CDR3 sequence is 13 residues long. CDR3 DNA sequence: TGCGCCAGCAGCAGCGGGGTAACAGATACGCAGTATTTT. Translating gives CASSSGVTDTQYF.

The chain joins TRBV6-2 or TRBV6-3 to TRBJ2-7, with 7 bases lining up with TRBD2. Trimming cost V 7 bases and J 5 bases; bases outside gene matches: 8. The germline gives CDR1 MNHEY, CDR2 SVGEGT. CDR3 length: 13 residues. The CDR3 region is CASTFGGFHEQYF. As DNA, the CDR3 is TGTGCCAGCACCTTCGGGGGGTTCCACGAGCAGTACTTC.

V and J are TRBV7-9 and TRBJ1-2; D is ambiguous. Trimming took off 2 bases at V and 8 bases at J, with 9 bases between the two ends. This CDR3 comprises 12 residues. Germline V lookup: CDR1 SEHNR, CDR2 FQNEAQ (reference sequence). CDR3 sequence reads: CASSLLIEGYTF. DNA of the CDR3: TGTGCCAGCAGCTTATTGATAGAGGGCTACACCTTC.

A few counts support this clonotype. This chain uses TRBV7-3 with TRBJ2-3; TRBD1 matches 7 bases. This CDR3 has 15 residues. V shed 6 bases, J shed 7 bases, and the junction held 13 bases outside the gene matches. In germline, CDR1 is SGHTA, CDR2 FQGTGA. The CDR3 bases are TGTGCCAGCAGTCCGACAAGACAGGGTAAAAATACGCAGTATTTT. It encodes CASSPTRQGKNTQYF. Full variable domain (missing parts from reference TRBV7-3 and TRBJ2-3): GAGVSQTPSNKVTEKGKYVELRCDPISGHTALYWYRQSLGQGPEFLIYFQGTGAADDSGLPNDRFFAVRPEGSVSTLKIQRTERGDSAVYLCASSPTRQGKNTQYFGPGTRLTVL.

This clonotype was observed a few times. V usage is TRBV4-3 and J usage is TRBJ2-1, with D possibly matching TRBD1 (5 bases). Per germline, CDR1 LGHNA and CDR2 YSLEER. The CDR3 is 14 residues long. V lost 0 bases, J lost 7 bases, and 10 bases lay in between. The CDR3 DNA follows: TGCGCCAGCAGCCAAGATGCAGGGTGGAATGAGCAGTTCTTC. This gives the protein CASSQDAGWNEQFF.

This clonotype occurred many times. This chain joins TRBV24-1 and TRBJ1-2; 8 bases are a match to TRBD1. The CDR3 runs 15 residues. CDR1 and CDR2 from the germline V gene are KGHDR and SFDVKD. Trimming took 5 bases from V and 3 from J; bases not matched to a gene: 7. CDR3 region: CATSAWTGSDYGYTF. As DNA, the CDR3 is TGTGCCACCAGTGCCTGGACAGGGTCCGACTATGGCTACACCTTC.

In its sample, this clonotype was seen a few times. J is TRBJ2-5 and V is TRBV29-1, with 7 nucleotides matching TRBD2. Germline V gene data show CDR1 as SQVTM and CDR2 as ANQGSEA. The CDR3 length is 12 residues. V gave up 4 bases and J gave up 5 bases; unmatched junction bases: 4. DNA of the CDR3: TGCAGCGTTGCCCTAGCGGCCGAGACCCAGTACTTC. Protein: CSVALAAETQYF.

In this sample, this clonotype turned up a few times. The V call is TRBV5-1, the J call TRBJ2-7; no reliable D call. The ends were cut back, 2 bases at V and 4 bases at J, with 10 bases in the middle. The germline V gene has CDR1 SGHRS and CDR2 YFSETQ. The CDR3 runs 13 residues. This chain's CDR3 is CASSFNLGYEQYF. CDR3 in DNA: TGCGCCAGCAGCTTTAACTTGGGGTACGAGCAGTACTTC. The variable domain in full, completed from reference TRBV5-1 and TRBJ2-7, reads KAGVTQTPRYLIKTRGQQVTLSCSPISGHRSVSWYQQTPGQGLQFLFEYFSETQRNKGNFPGRFSGRQFSNSRSEMNVSTLELGDSALYLCASSFNLGYEQYFGPGTRLTVT.

This clonotype has a handful of counts. The chain joins TRBV6-5 to TRBJ2-1; 9 positions agree with TRBD2. Germline CDR1 MNHEY, CDR2 SVGAGI. J lost 6 bases, V lost 6 bases, and 6 bases had no gene match. The CDR3 loop spans 14 amino acids. CDR3 protein: CASRPGTSPNEQFF. DNA of the CDR3: TGTGCCAGCAGACCAGGGACTAGCCCCAATGAGCAGTTCTTC.

This clonotype has a handful of counts. The CDR3 DNA reads as TGTGCCAGCAGCGAAGGGACAGGGTACGAGCAGTACGTC. Its protein is CASSEGTGYEQYV. The V call is TRBV7-3, the J call TRBJ2-7; 9 bases map to TRBD1. This CDR3 region has 13 residues. V was pared by 5 bases and J by 4 bases, with 3 bases of the junction left unmatched. Looked up from germline, CDR1 is SGHTA and CDR2 is FQGTGA.

This chain uses TRBV10-3 with TRBJ1-1; no clear D gene. There are 15 residues in the CDR3. Trimming stripped 7 bases from V and 0 bases from J, with 15 bases between. CDR1 is ENHRY, CDR2 SYGVKD, per germline. The CDR3 coding sequence is TGTGCCATCAAAAGGGCAGGCAATTTGAACACTGAAGCTTTCTTT. This sequence encodes CAIKRAGNLNTEAFF.

This clonotype was seen ten or more times. V gene TRBV7-2 combines with J gene TRBJ2-7, with D tentatively TRBD1 (5 bases). The CDR3 runs 15 residues. Trimming pared 5 bases from V and 3 bases from J, leaving 17 bases between. Germline CDR1 SGHTA, CDR2 FQGNSA. The CDR3 here is CASSVDIGVFYEQYF. The DNA for the CDR3 is TGTGCCAGCAGCGTGGACATTGGAGTTTTCTACGAGCAGTACTTC.

The chain carries TRBV4-1 and TRBJ2-1; D is ambiguous. Trimming removed 0 bases at V and 8 bases at J, with 11 bases between. The CDR3 runs to 14 residues. Germline V lookup: CDR1 MGHRA, CDR2 YSYEKL. This CDR3 is CASSQDARSHEQFF. The CDR3 DNA reads as TGCGCCAGCAGCCAAGATGCGAGATCCCATGAGCAGTTCTTC.

The chain employs TRBV27 and TRBJ2-7; D gene ambiguous. In germline, CDR1 is MNHEY, CDR2 SMNVEV (reference sequence). The V end was cut by 5 bases, the J end by 3 bases, with 17 bases between. The length of the CDR3 is 15 residues. CDR3 sequence (DNA): TGTGCCAGCAGTGCTGACATACTCTCTTACTACGAGCAGTACTTC. Residues: CASSADILSYYEQYF.

The CDR3: CSARLPGQGREQFF. The DNA for the CDR3 is TGCAGTGCTAGATTGCCGGGACAGGGGCGTGAGCAGTTCTTC. The chain uses TRBV20-1 and TRBJ2-1, with 10 bases fitting TRBD1. V shed 2 bases and J 9 bases; nucleotides not matched to a gene: 7. This CDR3 region has 14 residues. CDR1 and CDR2 from the germline V gene are DFQATT and SNEGSKA (reference sequence).

This clonotype was seen many times. The chain couples TRBV7-2 to TRBJ2-3; no definite D call. Trimming left V 4 bases short and J 3 bases short, with 5 bases between. Germline-derived CDR1 and CDR2 are SGHTA and FQGNSA. The CDR3 totals 12 residues. CDR3 in amino acids: CASSWSTDTQYF. CDR3 bases: TGTGCCAGCAGCTGGTCAACAGATACGCAGTATTTT. Based on the CDR3 plus reference TRBV7-2 and TRBJ2-3, the full variable domain is GAGVSQSPSNKVTEKGKDVELRCDPISGHTALYWYRQSLGQGLEFLIYFQGNSAPDKSGLPSDRFSAERTGGSVSTLTIQRTQQEDSAVYLCASSWSTDTQYFGPGTRLTVL.

The chain carries TRBV5-8 and TRBJ2-5; D is undetermined. Trimming pared 4 bases from V and 2 bases from J, leaving 9 bases between. This CDR3 region has 13 residues. In germline, CDR1 is SGHTS, CDR2 YDEGEE. This chain's CDR3 is CASSGAQQETQYF. CDR3 sequence (DNA): TGTGCCAGCAGCGGAGCCCAGCAAGAGACCCAGTACTTC.

This clonotype was observed a few times. DNA of the CDR3: TGTGCCAGCACCGGGACAGGCATCTCCTACGAGCAGTACGTC. Protein: CASTGTGISYEQYV. This rearrangement joins TRBV19 to TRBJ2-7; 8 nucleotides align to TRBD1. Germline values: CDR1 LNHDA, CDR2 SQIVND (reference sequence). Unmatched junction bases numbered 7, after V lost 9 bases and J lost 0 bases. The CDR3 contains 14 residues.

J is TRBJ2-7 and V is TRBV7-8; D perhaps matches TRBD1 (6 bases). CDR1 and CDR2 (germline): SGHVS, FQNEAQ. V was pared by 5 bases and J by 3 bases, with 14 bases between. The CDR3 consists of 14 residues. CDR3 nucleotide sequence: TGTGCCAGCAGCCTTCAGAGGGGGAGCTACGAGCAGTACGTC. Its translation: CASSLQRGSYEQYV.

The V call is TRBV10-3, the J call TRBJ2-3, with 10 nucleotides matching TRBD2. Germline lookup yields CDR1 ENHRY and CDR2 SYGVKD. CDR3 length equals 15 residues. Trimming removed 8 bases from V and 3 bases from J; junction bases left unmatched: 8. CDR3 coding DNA: TGTGCCATCTTACCTAGCGGGGGAAGGACAGATACGCAGTATTTT. Protein: CAILPSGGRTDTQYF.

This clonotype appeared a few times. The chain recombines TRBV5-5 with TRBJ1-1; D is undetermined. CDR3 size: 12 residues. V lost 4 bases, J lost 3 bases, and 7 bases lay in between. Germline CDR1 SGHKS, CDR2 YYEKEE (reference sequence). The CDR3 nucleotides are TGTGCCAGCAGCGCCTCGGACACTGAAGCTTTCTTT. It is translated as CASSASDTEAFF.

V gene TRBV5-1 combines with J gene TRBJ1-1; D is ambiguous. In germline, CDR1 is SGHRS, CDR2 YFSETQ. This CDR3 has 12 amino acids. V lost 3 bases and J lost 5, with 8 bases in between. CDR3 sequence reads: CASSSPATEAFF. CDR3 DNA: TGCGCCAGCAGCTCTCCCGCGACTGAAGCTTTCTTT.

The chain combines TRBV27 with TRBJ2-2; 10 positions match TRBD2. The V and J ends lost 2 bases and 2 bases, in that order; junction bases with no gene match: 2. This CDR3 spans 16 amino acids. Germline V gives CDR1 MNHEY, CDR2 SMNVEV (reference sequence). CDR3 DNA: TGTGCCAGCAGTTTAATAGCGGGGGGTAACACCGGGGAGCTGTTTTTT. It specifies CASSLIAGGNTGELFF.